The next 27 T cell receptor beta chains were all read from a single sample in a study of blood T cell repertoires in COVID-19. TCRdb's table, derived via immunoSEQ multiplex PCR, lists solely in-frame clones and lacks some. The table shows 230,000 or so clones, with just over 85% occurring only once. The sample comprised PBMCs or T cells enriched from blood (not recorded which). Every receptor here comes from a woman between 40 and 55 years old with acute COVID-19.

The chain couples TRBV3-1 (or the pseudogene TRBV3-2) to TRBJ1-1; D remains unclear. CDR1 and CDR2 from the germline V gene are LGHDT and YNNKEL (reference sequence). The CDR3 covers 13 residues. The V gene lost 4 bases and the J gene lost 0 bases, with 6 bases spanning the gap. CDR3 in amino acids: CASSPLMNTEAFF. CDR3 nucleotides: TGTGCCAGCAGCCCACTGATGAACACTGAAGCTTTCTTT.

In this sample, this clone turned up once. The rearrangement links TRBV12-5 to TRBJ1-5; 8 nucleotides agree with TRBD1. The CDR3 contains 16 residues. Germline values: CDR1 LGHNT, CDR2 FRNRAP. Trimming took 5 bases from V and 3 from J; bases not matched to a gene: 9. The CDR3 bases are TGTGCTAGTGGTCCGCAGGGGGCGCGGGACAATCAGCCCCAGCATTTT. It codes for CASGPQGARDNQPQHF.

The chain uses TRBV4-3 and TRBJ1-1, with TRBD1 matching over 8 bases. V lost 1 base, J lost 5 bases, and 6 bases stayed unmatched. The CDR3 has 15 residues. The germline CDR1 and CDR2 sequences are LGHNA and YSLEER. CDR3: CASSQGGRGPTEAFF. The CDR3 bases are TGCGCCAGCAGCCAAGGCGGCAGGGGGCCTACTGAAGCTTTCTTT.

The genes are TRBV7-6 and TRBJ2-2; D possibly corresponds to TRBD1 (6 bases). Deletions cut 1 base from V and 7 bases from J, with 13 bases between. The CDR3 totals 15 residues. Germline V CDR1 and CDR2: SGHVS, FNYEAQ. DNA of the CDR3: TGTGCCAGCAGCTTAGGGACAGTGGCGGGCGGGGAGCTGTTTTTT. This translates into CASSLGTVAGGELFF.

This chain joins TRBV7-7 and TRBJ2-1; 7 bases are shared with TRBD2. The V gene's germline CDR1 is SSHAT and CDR2 FNYEAQ (reference sequence). The CDR3 contains 14 residues. V lost 5 bases, J lost 6 bases, and 7 bases stayed unmatched. CDR3 protein: CASSIAGVGNEQFF. As DNA, the CDR3 is TGTGCCAGCAGCATCGCGGGGGTCGGCAATGAGCAGTTCTTC.

The chain joins TRBV18 to TRBJ2-5, with D uncertain. Germline loops: CDR1 KGHSH, CDR2 LQKENI. This CDR3 contains 12 residues. V was clipped by 2 bases and J by 5 bases, with 6 bases between them. In nucleotides, the CDR3 is TGTGCCAGCTCACCATCACGGGAGACCCAGTACTTC. Protein product: CASSPSRETQYF.

This chain connects TRBV18 to TRBJ2-7; TRBD2 matches at 8 bases. Germline V lookup: CDR1 KGHSH, CDR2 LQKENI. The V gene end was trimmed by 3 bases and the J gene end by 3 bases; junction bases not matched to a gene: 1. The CDR3 sequence is 13 residues long. The DNA of the CDR3 is TGTGCCAGCTCACCGGGACTAGACTACGAGCAGTACTTC. It codes for CASSPGLDYEQYF.

The chain carries TRBV9 and TRBJ1-4; 11 bases line up with TRBD1. Per the germline V gene, CDR1 is SGDLS and CDR2 is YYNGEE. V was clipped by 3 bases and J by 6 bases; unmatched bases: 13. The CDR3 loop spans 18 amino acids. CDR3 nucleotides: TGTGCCAGCAGCGCCTCCACCCGGACAGGGGGCACGGATGAAAAACTGTTTTTT. Translation gives CASSASTRTGGTDEKLFF. Using reference TRBV9 and TRBJ1-4 for the parts outside the CDR3, the full variable domain is DSGVTQTPKHLITATGQRVTLRCSPRSGDLSVYWYQQSLDQGLQFLIQYYNGEERAKGNILERFSAQQFPDLHSELNLSSLELGDSALYFCASSASTRTGGTDEKLFFGSGTQLSVL.

This clone showed up just once. The rearrangement joins TRBV3-1 (or the pseudogene TRBV3-2) to TRBJ2-1; D perhaps matches TRBD2 (7 bases). Trimming took off 10 bases at V and 4 bases at J, with 14 bases between the two ends. The V gene's germline CDR1 is LGHDT and CDR2 YNNKEL (reference sequence). The CDR3 has 13 residues. CDR3 in amino acids: CATSRGAYNEQFF. CDR3 nucleotides: TGTGCCACCTCCCGGGGGGCGTACAATGAGCAGTTCTTC.

The chain uses TRBV7-2 and TRBJ1-5, with D hard to call. Trimming left V 1 base short and J 8 bases short, with 9 bases between. From germline, CDR1 is SGHTA and CDR2 FQGNSA. CDR3 length: 13 amino acids. This CDR3 is CASSLESGKPQHF. DNA of the CDR3: TGTGCCAGCAGCTTAGAGTCCGGGAAGCCCCAGCATTTT.

The chain joins TRBV7-9 to TRBJ1-3; a weak D match, TRBD1 (5 bases). Between the trimmed V and J ends, which lost 4 bases and 0 bases, there was a span of 10 bases. The V gene's germline CDR1 is SEHNR and CDR2 FQNEAQ (reference sequence). CDR3 length equals 15 residues. CDR3 residues: CASSSTGISGNTIYF. DNA of the CDR3: TGTGCCAGCAGCTCCACAGGTATCTCTGGAAACACCATATATTTT. The full variable domain, rest sourced from reference TRBV7-9 and TRBJ1-3, is DTGVSQNPRHKITKRGQNVTFRCDPISEHNRLYWYRQTLGQGPEFLTYFQNEAQLEKSRLLSDRFSAERPKGSFSTLEIQRTEQGDSAMYLCASSSTGISGNTIYFGEGSWLTVV.

The chain uses TRBV7-9 and TRBJ2-3, with TRBD1 identical over 10 bases. With V trimmed by 4 bases and J by 4 bases, 5 bases remained unmatched. The CDR3 loop spans 15 amino acids. The V gene's germline CDR1 is SEHNR and CDR2 FQNEAQ (reference sequence). CDR3: CASSSRGTGADTQYF. The CDR3, as DNA: TGTGCCAGCAGCTCGAGGGGGACAGGGGCAGATACGCAGTATTTT. Full variable domain (remainder filled in from reference TRBV7-9 and TRBJ2-3): DTGVSQNPRHKITKRGQNVTFRCDPISEHNRLYWYRQTLGQGPEFLTYFQNEAQLEKSRLLSDRFSAERPKGSFSTLEIQRTEQGDSAMYLCASSSRGTGADTQYFGPGTRLTVL.

This clone was seen once. This chain connects TRBV25-1 to TRBJ2-5; 12 bases match TRBD2. The CDR3 contains 18 residues. After removal of 2 bases from V and 1 base from J, the junction contained 8 bases not matched to a gene. CDR1 MGHDK and CDR2 SYGVNS come from the germline V gene. This chain's CDR3 is CASSERTSGGRRQETQYF. The CDR3 nucleotides read TGTGCCAGCAGTGAACGCACTAGCGGGGGGCGACGCCAAGAGACCCAGTACTTC.

This chain uses TRBV3-1 (or the pseudogene TRBV3-2) with TRBJ1-1; TRBD1 might be the D (6 bases). CDR3 length: 17 amino acids. Trimming pared 0 bases from V and 3 bases from J, leaving 17 bases between. CDR1 and CDR2 (germline): LGHDT, YNNKEL (reference sequence). The CDR3 DNA is TGTGCCAGCAGCCAAGATGACGTCTGGGGGCTATACACTGAAGCTTTCTTT. Translation: CASSQDDVWGLYTEAFF.

V gene TRBV5-4 combines with J gene TRBJ1-2, with 8 nucleotides matching TRBD1. The CDR3 loop spans 14 amino acids. Germline trimming cut 4 bases from V and 4 bases from J; bases unmatched to any gene: 6. Per the germline V gene, CDR1 is SGHNT and CDR2 is YYREEE (reference sequence). The CDR3 sequence: CASSLRDRGYGYTF. In DNA form, the CDR3 reads TGTGCCAGCAGCCTTCGAGACAGGGGCTATGGCTACACCTTC.

Here the CDR3 DNA reads TGTGCCAGCAGTGATTTCGGAGGGATCCTCTACAATGAGCAGTTCTTC. Its protein is CASSDFGGILYNEQFF. This rearrangement joins TRBV6-1 to TRBJ2-1; D might be TRBD2 (6 bases). Trimming stripped 3 bases from V and 3 bases from J, with 15 bases between. The CDR3 runs 16 residues. Germline loops: CDR1 MNHNS, CDR2 SASEGT.

V gene TRBV7-6 combines with J gene TRBJ1-1; D unclear. Germline V gives CDR1 SGHVS, CDR2 FNYEAQ. Trimming pared 2 bases from V and 6 bases from J, leaving 7 bases between. This CDR3 spans 12 amino acids. In DNA, the CDR3 is TGTGCCAGCAGCTTACGGAGGTCTGAAGCTTTCTTT. Translation: CASSLRRSEAFF.

The chain carries TRBV5-8 and TRBJ2-7; D may be TRBD1 (6 bases). The ends were cut back, 2 bases at V and 4 bases at J, with 16 bases in the middle. CDR1 SGHTS and CDR2 YDEGEE come from the germline V gene. The CDR3 sequence is 15 residues long. CDR3 nucleotide sequence: TGTGCCAGCAGCTTAGGCGGACAGTACTATTACGAGCAGTACTTC. It is translated as CASSLGGQYYYEQYF.

The chain joins TRBV7-3 to TRBJ2-2; D possibly corresponds to TRBD2 (5 bases). The CDR3 is made up of 13 amino acids. Germline CDR1 SGHTA, CDR2 FQGTGA. Trimming shortened V by 4 bases and J by 4 bases, and 7 bases separated the two germline ends. DNA of the CDR3: TGTGCCAGCAGCTCCGGGGTCACCGGGGAGCTGTTTTTT. Translated: CASSSGVTGELFF.

This rearrangement joins TRBV18 to TRBJ1-5; D is possibly TRBD1 (5 bases). Germline assignment: CDR1 KGHSH and CDR2 LQKENI. With 6 bases removed from V and 4 bases from J, the gap between germline ends came to 16 bases. This CDR3 contains 15 residues. CDR3 bases: TGTGCCAGCTCCCAAGGGGCAGGGCGGAATCAGCCCCAGCATTTT. Amino acids: CASSQGAGRNQPQHF.

This sequence joins TRBV5-1 and TRBJ1-2; D uncertain. Germline values: CDR1 SGHRS, CDR2 YFSETQ. V lost 7 bases and J 5 bases, leaving 21 bases between the germline ends. CDR3 length: 15 residues. CDR3 loop: CASAWSGDTSYGYTF. CDR3 in DNA: TGCGCCAGCGCGTGGAGCGGAGATACGAGTTATGGCTACACCTTC.

The chain joins TRBV7-6 to TRBJ2-5; D perhaps matches TRBD1 (5 bases). Germline values: CDR1 SGHVS, CDR2 FNYEAQ. The length of the CDR3 is 15 residues. Trimming shortened V by 0 bases and J by 5 bases, and 13 bases separated the two germline ends. The CDR3 sequence: CASSLAGAHKETQYF. The CDR3 DNA sequence: TGTGCCAGCAGCTTAGCTGGGGCTCATAAGGAGACCCAGTACTTC.

The V gene is TRBV10-1, the J gene TRBJ2-1; possibly TRBD2 for D (7 bases). V dropped 3 bases and J dropped 7 bases, with 19 bases sitting between them. The CDR3 sequence is 16 residues long. Looked up from germline, CDR1 is WNHNN and CDR2 is SYGVQD (reference sequence). CDR3 amino acids: CASSDGGGALGNEQFF. CDR3 nucleotide sequence: TGCGCCAGCAGTGATGGTGGGGGGGCCTTAGGGAATGAGCAGTTCTTC.

This rearrangement joins TRBV5-1 to TRBJ1-1; D uncertain. The CDR3 contains 15 residues. Germline values: CDR1 SGHRS, CDR2 YFSETQ. V was shortened by 4 bases and J by 0 bases, with 13 bases between the two germline ends. CDR3 coding DNA: TGCGCCAGCAGCCCCAACCGAAACTTGAACACTGAAGCTTTCTTT. Its translation is CASSPNRNLNTEAFF.

The chain is built from TRBV7-2 and TRBJ2-3; 8 bases line up with TRBD1. Germline V lookup: CDR1 SGHTA, CDR2 FQGNSA. This CDR3 spans 14 amino acids. The J segment lost 6 bases and the V segment lost 5 bases, leaving 7 bases of the junction unmatched. The DNA for the CDR3 is TGTGCCAGCAGCCCTGGACAGGGAAGGGATACGCAGTATTTT. Translated, it gives CASSPGQGRDTQYF.

This sequence joins TRBV3-1 (or the pseudogene TRBV3-2) and TRBJ1-2; the match to TRBD1 covers 7 bases. J gave up 5 bases and V 4 bases, and 10 bases lay outside the gene matches. The CDR3 runs 15 residues. CDR1 and CDR2 from the germline V gene are LGHDT and YNNKEL (reference sequence). DNA of the CDR3: TGTGCCAGCAGCCTATCAGGGACAGCTCTTTATGGCTACACCTTC. As protein: CASSLSGTALYGYTF.

The chain uses TRBV10-3 and TRBJ1-5; TRBD1 agrees at 7 bases. Germline CDR1 ENHRY, CDR2 SYGVKD. With V trimmed by 11 bases and J by 4 bases, 8 bases remained unmatched. This CDR3 spans 13 amino acids. The CDR3 nucleotides are TGTGCCTGCCAGGGGGACAGTAATCAGCCCCAGCATTTT. Amino acids: CACQGDSNQPQHF.